This T cell receptor beta chain stems from a study of T cells in Graves' hyperthyroidism and ophthalmopathy. Of note for this clonotype: Antigen unknown.

Authors of the study amplified TCR beta CDR3 regions from RNA transcripts. The HTBI primer set served for first-round RT-PCR of the TCR CDR3. TCRdb redid the calling of the multiplex PCR reads with MiXCR, one entry per CDR3 protein. In the table there are 500,000 or so distinct CDR3 sequences, 15% to 20% of which are singletons. Study conclusions and caveats: Onset of ophthalmopathy came a median 6.5 months after the model predicted it.

The V and J ends lost 5 bases and 10 bases, in that order; junction bases with no gene match: 14. The CDR3 contains 15 residues. CDR1 LNHDA and CDR2 SQIVND come from the germline V gene (reference sequence). This clonotype was sampled from a woman aged 18-29 years with Graves' ophthalmopathy. The sample consisted of blood. The chain carries TRBV19 and TRBJ2-1; 7 bases map to TRBD2. The CDR3 DNA follows: TGTGCCAGTAGTCCGCGGCGGGAGCTCATCTACGAGCAGTTCTTC. Residues: CASSPRRELIYEQFF.